Below, one T cell receptor (beta chain) is given with its context. This sample also contains other DNA sequences that code for the same CDR3. The data belong to a study of blood T cell repertoires in COVID-19. Assay used: immunoSEQ multiplex PCR; TCRdb lists only in-frame clones, some missing. The sample lists fewer than 250,000 clones; roughly 86% were seen once. Germline CDR1 and CDR2: MNHEY and SMNVEV (reference sequence). Trimming shortened V by 6 bases and J by 0 bases, and 11 bases separated the two germline ends. The CDR3 contains 14 residues. The sequenced sample consisted of PBMCs or T cells enriched from blood (not recorded which). This TCR came from a middle-aged woman in a cohort exposed to, infected with or recovered from COVID-19 (not recorded which). The chain recombines TRBV27 with TRBJ1-2; TRBD1 is a possible D gene (5 bases). DNA of the CDR3: TGTGCCAGCAGCCGGAGGGGCGCTAACTATGGCTACACCTTC. Amino acid sequence: CASSRRGANYGYTF.